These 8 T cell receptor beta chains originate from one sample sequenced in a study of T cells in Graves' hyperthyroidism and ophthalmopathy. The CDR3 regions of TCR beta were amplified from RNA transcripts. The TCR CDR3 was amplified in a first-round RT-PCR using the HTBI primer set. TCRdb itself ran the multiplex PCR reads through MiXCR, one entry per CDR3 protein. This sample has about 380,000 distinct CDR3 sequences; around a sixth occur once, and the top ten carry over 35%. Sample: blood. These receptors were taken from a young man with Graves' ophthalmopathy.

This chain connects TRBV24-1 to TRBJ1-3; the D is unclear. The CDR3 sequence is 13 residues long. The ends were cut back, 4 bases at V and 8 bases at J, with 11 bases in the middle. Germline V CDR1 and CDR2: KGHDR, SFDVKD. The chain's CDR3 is CATSDPVGHTIYF. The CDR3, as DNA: TGTGCCACCAGTGACCCCGTAGGTCACACCATATATTTT.

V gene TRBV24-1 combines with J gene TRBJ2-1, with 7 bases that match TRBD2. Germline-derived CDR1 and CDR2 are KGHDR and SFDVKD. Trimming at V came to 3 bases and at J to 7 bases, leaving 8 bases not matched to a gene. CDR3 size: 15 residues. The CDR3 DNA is TGTGCCACCAGTGATCCCCGGACTAGTAGGAATGAGCAGTTCTTC. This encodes CATSDPRTSRNEQFF.

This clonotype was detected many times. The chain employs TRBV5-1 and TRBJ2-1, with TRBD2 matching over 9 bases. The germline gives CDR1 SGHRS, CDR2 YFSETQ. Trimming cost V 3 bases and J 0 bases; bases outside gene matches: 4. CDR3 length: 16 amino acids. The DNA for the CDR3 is TGCGCCAGCAGCTCAAATAGCGGGAGCTCCTACAATGAGCAGTTCTTC. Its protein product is CASSSNSGSSYNEQFF.

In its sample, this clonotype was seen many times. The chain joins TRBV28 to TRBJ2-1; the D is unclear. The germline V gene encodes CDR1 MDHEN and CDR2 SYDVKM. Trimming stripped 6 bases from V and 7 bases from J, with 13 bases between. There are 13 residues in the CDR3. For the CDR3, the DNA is TGTGCCAGCAGCCAGACGGTTAGAAATGAGCAGTTCTTC. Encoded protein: CASSQTVRNEQFF.

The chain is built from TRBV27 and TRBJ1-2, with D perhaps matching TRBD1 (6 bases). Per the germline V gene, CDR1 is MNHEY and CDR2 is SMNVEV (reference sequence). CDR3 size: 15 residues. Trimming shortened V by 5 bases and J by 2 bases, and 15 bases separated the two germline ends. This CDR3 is CASSTRTEVNYGYTF. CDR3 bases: TGTGCCAGCAGTACCCGGACAGAGGTGAACTATGGCTACACCTTC.

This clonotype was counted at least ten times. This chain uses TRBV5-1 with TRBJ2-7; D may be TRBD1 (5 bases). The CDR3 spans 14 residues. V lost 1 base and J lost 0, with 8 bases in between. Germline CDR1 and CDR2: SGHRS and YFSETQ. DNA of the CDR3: TGCGCCAGCAGCTTGCAGGGTACCTCCTACGAGCAGTACTTC. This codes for CASSLQGTSYEQYF.

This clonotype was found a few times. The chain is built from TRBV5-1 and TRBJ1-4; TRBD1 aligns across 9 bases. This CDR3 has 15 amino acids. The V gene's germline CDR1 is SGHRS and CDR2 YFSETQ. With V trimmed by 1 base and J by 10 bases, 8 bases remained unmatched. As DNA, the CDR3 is TGCGCCAGCAGCTTGTCCGGGACAGGGATCGTAAAACTGTTTTTT. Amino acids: CASSLSGTGIVKLFF.

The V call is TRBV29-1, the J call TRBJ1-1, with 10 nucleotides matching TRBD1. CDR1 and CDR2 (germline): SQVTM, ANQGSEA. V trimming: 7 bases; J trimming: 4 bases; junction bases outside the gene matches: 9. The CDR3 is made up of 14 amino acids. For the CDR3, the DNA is TGCAGCGGTGCTATGGGACAGGGGAGCACTGAAGCTTTCTTT. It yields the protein CSGAMGQGSTEAFF.